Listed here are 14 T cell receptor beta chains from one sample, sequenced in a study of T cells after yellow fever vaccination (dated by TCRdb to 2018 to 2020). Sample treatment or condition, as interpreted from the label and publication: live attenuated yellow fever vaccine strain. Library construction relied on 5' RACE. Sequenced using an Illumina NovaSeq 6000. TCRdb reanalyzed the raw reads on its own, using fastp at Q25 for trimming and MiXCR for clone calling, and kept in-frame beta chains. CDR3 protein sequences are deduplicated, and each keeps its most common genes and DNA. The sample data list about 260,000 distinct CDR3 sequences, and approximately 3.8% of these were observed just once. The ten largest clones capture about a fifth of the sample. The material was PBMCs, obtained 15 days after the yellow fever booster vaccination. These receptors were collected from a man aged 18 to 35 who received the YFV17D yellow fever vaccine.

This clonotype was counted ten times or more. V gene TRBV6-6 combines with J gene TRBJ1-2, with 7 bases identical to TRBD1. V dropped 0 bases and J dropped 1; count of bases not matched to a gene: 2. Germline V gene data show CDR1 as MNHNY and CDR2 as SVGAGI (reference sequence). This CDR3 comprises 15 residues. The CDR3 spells CASSYSWDSNYGYTF. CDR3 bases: TGTGCCAGCAGTTACTCCTGGGACAGTAACTATGGCTACACCTTC.

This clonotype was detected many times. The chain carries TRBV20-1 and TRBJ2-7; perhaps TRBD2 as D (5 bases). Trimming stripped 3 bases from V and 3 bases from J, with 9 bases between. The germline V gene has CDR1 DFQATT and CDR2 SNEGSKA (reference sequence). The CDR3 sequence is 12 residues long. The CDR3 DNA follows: TGCAGTGCTAGGCTCCGGGACTACGAGCAGTACTTC. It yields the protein CSARLRDYEQYF.

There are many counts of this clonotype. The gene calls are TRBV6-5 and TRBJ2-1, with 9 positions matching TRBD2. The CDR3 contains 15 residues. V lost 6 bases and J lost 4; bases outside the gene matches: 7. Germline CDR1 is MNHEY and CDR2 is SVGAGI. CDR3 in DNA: TGTGCCAGCAGATACAGCGGGGGGAAATACAATGAGCAGTTCTTC. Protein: CASRYSGGKYNEQFF.

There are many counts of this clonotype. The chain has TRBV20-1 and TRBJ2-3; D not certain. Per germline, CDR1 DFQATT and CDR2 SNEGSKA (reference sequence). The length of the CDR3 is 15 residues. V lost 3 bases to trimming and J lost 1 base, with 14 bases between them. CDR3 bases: TGCAGTGCTAGCGGGCAGCCTTGGGGCACAGATACGCAGTATTTT. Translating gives CSASGQPWGTDTQYF.

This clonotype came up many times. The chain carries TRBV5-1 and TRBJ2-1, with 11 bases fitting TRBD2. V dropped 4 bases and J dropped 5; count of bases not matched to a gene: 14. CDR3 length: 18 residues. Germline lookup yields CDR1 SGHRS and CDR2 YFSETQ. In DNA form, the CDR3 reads TGCGCCAGCAGCACCGGCGGAGTAGCGGGGGGGCTGAACAATGAGCAGTTCTTC. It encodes CASSTGGVAGGLNNEQFF.

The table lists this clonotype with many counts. CDR3 coding DNA: TGCAGTGCTACCTCGGCCACGGCGTTTGGCTATGGCTACACCTTC. It translates to CSATSATAFGYGYTF. This sequence joins TRBV20-1 and TRBJ1-2; D not resolved. CDR3 length: 15 amino acids. The V gene lost 4 bases and the J gene lost 4 bases, with 19 bases spanning the gap. The germline V gene has CDR1 DFQATT and CDR2 SNEGSKA (reference sequence).

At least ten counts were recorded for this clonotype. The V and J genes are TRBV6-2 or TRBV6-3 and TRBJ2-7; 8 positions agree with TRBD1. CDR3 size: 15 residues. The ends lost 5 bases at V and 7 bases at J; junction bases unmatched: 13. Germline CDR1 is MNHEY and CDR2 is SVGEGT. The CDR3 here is CASSTTATGDVEQYV. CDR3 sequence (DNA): TGTGCCAGCAGTACCACCGCGACAGGGGATGTTGAGCAGTACGTC.

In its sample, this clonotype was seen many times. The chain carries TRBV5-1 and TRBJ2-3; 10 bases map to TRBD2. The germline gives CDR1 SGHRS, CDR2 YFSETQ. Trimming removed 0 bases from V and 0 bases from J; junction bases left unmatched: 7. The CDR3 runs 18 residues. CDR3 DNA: TGCGCCAGCAGCTTGGAGTCTAGCGGGGGCCTAAGCACAGATACGCAGTATTTT. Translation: CASSLESSGGLSTDTQYF.

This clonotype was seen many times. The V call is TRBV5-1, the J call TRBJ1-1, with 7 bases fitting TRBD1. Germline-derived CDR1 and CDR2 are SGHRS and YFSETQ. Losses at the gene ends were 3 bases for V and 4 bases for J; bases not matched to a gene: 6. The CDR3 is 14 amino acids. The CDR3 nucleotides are TGCGCCAGCAGCTCCGACAGGGTCGGCACTGAAGCTTTCTTT. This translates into CASSSDRVGTEAFF. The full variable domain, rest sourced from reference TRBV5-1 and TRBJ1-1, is KAGVTQTPRYLIKTRGQQVTLSCSPISGHRSVSWYQQTPGQGLQFLFEYFSETQRNKGNFPGRFSGRQFSNSRSEMNVSTLELGDSALYLCASSSDRVGTEAFFGQGTRLTVV.

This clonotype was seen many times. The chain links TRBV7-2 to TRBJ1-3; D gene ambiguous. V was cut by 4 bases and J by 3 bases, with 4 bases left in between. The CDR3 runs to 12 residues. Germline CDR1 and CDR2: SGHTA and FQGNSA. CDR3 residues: CASSSYGNTIYF. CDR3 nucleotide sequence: TGTGCCAGCAGCTCGTATGGAAACACCATATATTTT.

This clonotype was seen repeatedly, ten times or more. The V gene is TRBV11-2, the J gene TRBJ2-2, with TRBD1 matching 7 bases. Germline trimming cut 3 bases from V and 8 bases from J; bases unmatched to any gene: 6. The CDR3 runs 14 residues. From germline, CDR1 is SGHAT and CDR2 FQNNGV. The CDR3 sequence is CASSFLRQGGELFF. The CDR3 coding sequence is TGTGCCAGCAGCTTTCTTCGACAGGGAGGGGAGCTGTTTTTT.

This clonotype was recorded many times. The CDR3 reads CSAQSGSVYNEQFF. CDR3 DNA sequence: TGCAGTGCCCAGAGCGGTAGCGTCTACAATGAGCAGTTCTTC. The chain carries TRBV20-1 and TRBJ2-1; D is perhaps TRBD2 (5 bases). The CDR3 has 14 residues. V lost 6 bases and J 3 bases, leaving 15 bases between the germline ends. Germline V gene data show CDR1 as DFQATT and CDR2 as SNEGSKA (reference sequence).

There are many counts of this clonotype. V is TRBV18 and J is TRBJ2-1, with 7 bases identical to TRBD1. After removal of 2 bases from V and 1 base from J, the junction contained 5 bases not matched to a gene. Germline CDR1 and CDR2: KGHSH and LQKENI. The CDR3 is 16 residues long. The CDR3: CASSPSNRGSYNEQFF. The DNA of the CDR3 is TGTGCCAGCTCACCATCTAACAGGGGATCCTACAATGAGCAGTTCTTC. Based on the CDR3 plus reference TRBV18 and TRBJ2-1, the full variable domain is NAGVMQNPRHLVRRRGQEARLRCSPMKGHSHVYWYRQLPEEGLKFMVYLQKENIIDESGMPKERFSAEFPKEGPSILRIQQVVRGDSAAYFCASSPSNRGSYNEQFFGPGTRLTVL.

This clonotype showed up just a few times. The CDR3: CASSHRGAPLNEQFF. DNA for the CDR3: TGCGCCAGCAGCCATCGGGGGGCCCCCCTCAATGAGCAGTTCTTC. J is TRBJ2-1 and V is TRBV4-1; possible D gene TRBD2, 7 bases. V was pared by 3 bases and J by 6 bases, with 15 bases between. Germline-derived CDR1 and CDR2 are MGHRA and YSYEKL. The CDR3 is 15 residues long.